Following are 7 T cell receptor beta chains from one sample sequenced in a study of identical twins. TCRdb independently ran MiXCR on the 5' RACE reads; one entry per CDR3 protein. Of approximately 470,000 distinct CDR3 sequences in the sample, approximately 14% were seen once. These same records also appear under a second study, on yellow fever vaccine responses in identical twins.

The sample consisted of CD4+ T cells sorted from blood. These receptors were taken from a woman aged 18-30 years in good health.

The rearrangement uses TRBV20-1 and TRBJ2-3, with 10 bases identical to TRBD1. The CDR3 loop spans 14 amino acids. V lost 5 bases, J lost 1 base, and 3 bases stayed unmatched. Germline loops: CDR1 DFQATT, CDR2 SNEGSKA (reference sequence). The CDR3 here is CSAPGTGGTDTQYF. The CDR3 DNA follows: TGCAGTGCTCCCGGGACAGGGGGCACAGATACGCAGTATTTT.

This clonotype turned up a few times. CDR3 amino acids: CAISVRQGAETFF. For the CDR3, the DNA is TGTGCCATCAGTGTTCGGCAGGGGGCGGAAACTTTCTTT. This chain uses TRBV10-3 with TRBJ1-1; 8 bases are a match to TRBD1. Germline lookup yields CDR1 ENHRY and CDR2 SYGVKD. The CDR3 is made up of 13 amino acids. J lost 12 bases, V lost 4 bases, and 10 bases had no gene match.

Only a few counts were recorded for this clonotype. V is TRBV6-2 or TRBV6-3 and J is TRBJ2-7, with 8 bases aligning to TRBD2. With V trimmed by 6 bases and J by 2 bases, 6 bases remained unmatched. From germline, CDR1 is MNHEY and CDR2 SVGEGT. CDR3 length equals 14 residues. The CDR3 DNA reads as TGTGCCAGCAGACCGGGACTAGTGACCTACGAGCAGTACTTC. It is translated as CASRPGLVTYEQYF.

The table lists this clonotype with many counts. J is TRBJ2-2 and V is TRBV5-1, with D unresolved. Germline loops: CDR1 SGHRS, CDR2 YFSETQ. The CDR3 loop spans 13 amino acids. V was trimmed by 4 bases and J by 6 bases, leaving 10 bases between them. CDR3 DNA sequence: TGCGCCAGCAGCCGCCTGGGTTCCGGGGAGCTGTTTTTT. Translation gives CASSRLGSGELFF.

The CDR3 region is CSVKGRRSGSNTGELFF. The CDR3 coding sequence is TGCAGCGTGAAAGGACGGCGTAGCGGGAGTAACACCGGGGAGCTGTTTTTT. V gene TRBV29-1 combines with J gene TRBJ2-2, with 9 bases lining up with TRBD2. The CDR3 is made up of 17 amino acids. The junction had 13 bases not matched to a gene; V was cut back by 6 bases and J by 2 bases. CDR1 and CDR2 from the germline V gene are SQVTM and ANQGSEA.

This chain links TRBV5-1 with TRBJ2-7; 8 nucleotides agree with TRBD2. After removal of 4 bases from V and 2 bases from J, the junction contained 5 bases not matched to a gene. Germline V gene sequence: CDR1 SGHRS, CDR2 YFSETQ. The CDR3 spans 14 residues. The CDR3, as DNA: TGCGCCAGCAGCCGGGGGGGGGCCCCCTACGAGCAGTACTTC. Its translation is CASSRGGAPYEQYF.

This sequence joins TRBV5-1 and TRBJ2-6; D is perhaps TRBD2 (5 bases). V lost 0 bases, J lost 1 base, and 8 bases lay in between. The CDR3 is made up of 16 amino acids. Germline V lookup: CDR1 SGHRS, CDR2 YFSETQ. The CDR3 sequence: CASSLGGKSGANVLTF. Here the CDR3 DNA reads TGCGCCAGCAGCTTGGGAGGGAAATCTGGGGCCAACGTCCTGACTTTC.